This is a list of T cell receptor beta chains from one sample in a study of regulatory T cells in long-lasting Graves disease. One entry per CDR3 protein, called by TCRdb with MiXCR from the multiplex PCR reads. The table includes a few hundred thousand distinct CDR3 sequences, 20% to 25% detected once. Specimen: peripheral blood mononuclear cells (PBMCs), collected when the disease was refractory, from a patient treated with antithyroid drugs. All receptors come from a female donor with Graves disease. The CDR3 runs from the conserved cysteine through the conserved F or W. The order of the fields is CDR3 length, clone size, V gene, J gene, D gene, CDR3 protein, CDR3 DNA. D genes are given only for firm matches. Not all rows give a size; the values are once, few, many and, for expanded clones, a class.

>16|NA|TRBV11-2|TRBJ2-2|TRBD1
CASSLVGQGSAGELFF
TGTGCCAGCAGCTTAGTGGGACAGGGATCTGCCGGGGAGCTGTTTTTT
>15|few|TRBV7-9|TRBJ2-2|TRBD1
CASSRQGTNTGELFF
TGTGCCAGCAGCCGACAGGGAACGAACACCGGGGAGCTGTTTTTT
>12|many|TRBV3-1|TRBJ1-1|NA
CASSHLTTEAFF
TGTGCCAGCAGCCACTTAACCACTGAAGCTTTCTTT
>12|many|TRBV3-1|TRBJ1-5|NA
CASSKENQPQHF
TGTGCCAGCAGCAAGGAGAATCAGCCCCAGCATTTT
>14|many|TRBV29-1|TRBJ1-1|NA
CSVDLEAVGTEAFF
TGCAGCGTTGACCTGGAGGCCGTGGGCACTGAAGCTTTCTTT
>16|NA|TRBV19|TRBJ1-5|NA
CASSTYWSYSNQPQHF
TGTGCCAGTAGTACCTACTGGAGCTATAGCAATCAGCCCCAGCATTTT
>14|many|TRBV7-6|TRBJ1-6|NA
CASSLGGSGSPLHF
TGTGCCAGCAGCTTAGGAGGGTCTGGCTCACCCCTCCACTTT
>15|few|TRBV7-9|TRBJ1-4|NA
CASSLETAINEKLFF
TGTGCCAGCAGCCTCGAGACAGCAATTAATGAAAAACTGTTTTTT
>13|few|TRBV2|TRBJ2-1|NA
CASSEDRTHEQFF
TGTGCCAGCAGTGAAGACAGGACCCATGAGCAGTTCTTC
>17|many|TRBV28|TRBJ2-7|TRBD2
CASRTQGTSGSSYEQYF
TGTGCCAGCAGGACTCAGGGGACTAGCGGGAGCTCCTACGAGCAGTACTTC
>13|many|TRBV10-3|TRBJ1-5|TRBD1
CAISGQGDQPQHF
TGTGCCATCAGTGGACAGGGAGATCAGCCCCAGCATTTT
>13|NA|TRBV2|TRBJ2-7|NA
CASRLTPTYEQYF
TGTGCCAGCCGGCTAACACCAACCTACGAGCAGTACTTC
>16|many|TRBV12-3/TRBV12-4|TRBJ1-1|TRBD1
CASSPGTGPGNTEAFF
TGTGCCAGCAGTCCCGGGACAGGCCCCGGGAACACTGAAGCTTTCTTT
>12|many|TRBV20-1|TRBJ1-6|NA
CSARVGGSPLHF
TGCAGTGCTAGAGTGGGGGGATCACCCCTCCACTTT
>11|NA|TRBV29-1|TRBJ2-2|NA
CSVLLTGELFF
TGCAGCGTTCTACTCACCGGGGAGCTGTTTTTT
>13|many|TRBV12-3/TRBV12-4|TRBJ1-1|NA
CASSGGWNTEAFF
TGTGCCAGCAGCGGCGGCTGGAACACTGAAGCTTTCTTT
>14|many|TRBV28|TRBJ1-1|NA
CASNRVVLNTEAFF
TGTGCCAGTAACAGGGTTGTCTTGAACACTGAAGCTTTCTTT
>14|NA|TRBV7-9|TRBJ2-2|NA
CASSLLAATGELFF
TGTGCCAGCAGCTTACTCGCGGCCACCGGGGAGCTGTTTTTT
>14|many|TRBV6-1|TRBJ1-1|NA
CASSPGGTRTEAFF
TGTGCCAGCAGCCCCGGGGGGACGAGGACTGAAGCTTTCTTT
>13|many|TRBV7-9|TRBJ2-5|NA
CASSTDVGETQYF
TGTGCCAGCAGCACCGACGTTGGGGAGACCCAGTACTTC
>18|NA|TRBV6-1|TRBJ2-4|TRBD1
CASTRGRTGELAKNIQYF
TGTGCCAGCACGAGGGGGAGGACAGGGGAATTAGCCAAAAACATTCAGTACTTC
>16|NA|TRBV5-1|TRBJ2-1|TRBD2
CASSIPGLAAYNEQFF
TGCGCCAGCAGCATCCCGGGACTAGCGGCCTACAATGAGCAGTTCTTC
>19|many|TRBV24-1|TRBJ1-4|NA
CATSDLIRGTSPTNEKLFF
TGTGCCACCAGTGATTTGATTCGGGGCACCTCTCCAACTAATGAAAAACTGTTTTTT
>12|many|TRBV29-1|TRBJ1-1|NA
CSVQKGDPEAFF
TGCAGCGTTCAGAAGGGGGACCCTGAAGCTTTCTTT
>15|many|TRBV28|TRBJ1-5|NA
CASSSPTGSNQPQHF
TGTGCCAGCAGTTCCCCAACAGGGTCCAATCAGCCCCAGCATTTT
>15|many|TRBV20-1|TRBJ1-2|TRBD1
CSARDPGQDIYGYTF
TGCAGTGCTAGAGATCCGGGACAGGATATCTATGGCTACACCTTC
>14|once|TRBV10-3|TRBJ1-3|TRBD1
CAIGTGALGDTIYF
TGTGCCATCGGGACAGGAGCCCTCGGGGACACCATATATTTT
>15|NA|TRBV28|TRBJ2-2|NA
CASSLGGTATGELFF
TGTGCCAGCAGTTTAGGCGGGACAGCGACCGGGGAGCTGTTTTTT
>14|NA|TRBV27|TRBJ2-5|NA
CASSLYKHQETQYF
TGTGCCAGCAGTTTATACAAACACCAAGAGACCCAGTACTTC
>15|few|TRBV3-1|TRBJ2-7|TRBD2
CASSLSSGPTGEQYF
TGTGCCAGCAGCCTATCTAGCGGTCCCACGGGTGAGCAGTACTTC
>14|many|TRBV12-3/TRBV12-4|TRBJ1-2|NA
CASSFRQVNYGYTF
TGTGCCAGCAGTTTTAGACAGGTCAACTATGGCTACACCTTC
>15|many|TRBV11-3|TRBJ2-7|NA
CASSSDSEFSYEQYF
TGTGCCAGCAGCTCCGACTCCGAATTTTCCTACGAGCAGTACTTC
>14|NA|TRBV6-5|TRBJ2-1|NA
CASSYARGRDEQFF
TGTGCCAGCAGTTACGCCAGGGGCAGGGATGAGCAGTTCTTC
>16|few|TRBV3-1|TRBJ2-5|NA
CASSQGFEGDQETQYF
TGTGCCAGCAGCCAAGGATTCGAGGGAGACCAAGAGACCCAGTACTTC
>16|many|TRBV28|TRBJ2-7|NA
CASSSLVWTGSVGQYF
TGTGCCAGCTCTTCTCTGGTCTGGACTGGCTCAGTAGGGCAGTACTTC
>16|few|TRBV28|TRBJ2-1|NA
CASSLVLPGPNNEQFF
TGTGCCAGCAGTTTAGTCCTACCGGGGCCTAACAATGAGCAGTTCTTC
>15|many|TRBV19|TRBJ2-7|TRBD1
CASSIGTGGSYEQYF
TGTGCCAGTAGTATCGGGACAGGAGGCTCCTACGAGCAGTACTTC
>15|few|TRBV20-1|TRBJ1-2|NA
CSASDLGGVDYGYTF
TGCAGTGCTAGCGATCTTGGGGGAGTGGACTATGGCTACACCTTC
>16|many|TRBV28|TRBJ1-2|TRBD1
CASSFGTGPLYGGYTF
TGTGCCAGCAGTTTTGGGACAGGACCTCTCTACGGTGGCTACACCTTC
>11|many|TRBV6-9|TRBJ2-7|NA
CASSYQFEQYF
TGTGCCAGCAGTTACCAGTTCGAGCAGTACTTC
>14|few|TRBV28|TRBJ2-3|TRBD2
CASSLGSGTDTQYF
TGTGCCAGCAGTTTGGGTAGCGGGACAGATACGCAGTATTTT
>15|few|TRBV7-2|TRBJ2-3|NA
CASSLGDFSTDTQYF
TGTGCCAGCAGCTTAGGTGATTTCAGCACAGATACGCAGTATTTT